One and the same sample provided the 26 T cell receptor beta chains below, sequenced in a study of T cell repertoires in cytomegalovirus infection. No antigen has been assigned to these receptors. In TCRdb, the reads were re-called with MiXCR into one record per CDR3 protein. The table lists about 830,000 distinct CDR3 sequences, over 25% of them singletons, with 9.5% to 15% in the top ten. The sample was cultured CD8+ T cells from PBMCs, taken from culture after CMV antigen stimulation. The receptors here all came from a human donor in good health (CMV status not recorded). Some clones in this sample may be carry-over from other donors' samples.

This clonotype was seen a few times. The CDR3 sequence is CASSIGQGRNEQFF. For the CDR3, the DNA is TGTGCCAGTAGTATAGGACAGGGTAGGAATGAGCAGTTCTTC. The chain combines TRBV19 with TRBJ2-1; 7 bases map to TRBD1. Losses at the gene ends were 1 base for V and 7 bases for J; bases not matched to a gene: 4. Looked up from germline, CDR1 is LNHDA and CDR2 is SQIVND (reference sequence). This CDR3 has 14 amino acids.

This clonotype was seen a handful of times. The rearrangement links TRBV27 to TRBJ2-2; 7 bases agree with TRBD1. The length of the CDR3 is 18 residues. V lost 4 bases and J lost 4; bases outside the gene matches: 15. In germline, CDR1 is MNHEY, CDR2 SMNVEV (reference sequence). The chain's CDR3 is CASSSPTGPTLGTGELFF. CDR3 DNA: TGTGCCAGCAGTTCCCCGACAGGGCCGACCTTGGGCACCGGGGAGCTGTTTTTT.

The genes are TRBV27 and TRBJ2-7, with D unclear. The germline CDR1 and CDR2 sequences are MNHEY and SMNVEV (reference sequence). The CDR3 length is 13 residues. V was clipped by 5 bases and J by 4 bases, with 12 bases between them. The CDR3 loop reads CASSPGTYYEQYF. The CDR3 DNA reads as TGTGCCAGCAGTCCCGGTACTTATTACGAGCAGTACTTC.

The genes are TRBV27 and TRBJ1-1; no reliable D call. The CDR3 loop spans 16 amino acids. Germline lookup yields CDR1 MNHEY and CDR2 SMNVEV (reference sequence). V lost 2 bases to trimming and J lost 0 bases, with 13 bases between them. In nucleotides, the CDR3 is TGTGCCAGCAGTTTAAAGGTCGGGCAGTTGAACACTGAAGCTTTCTTT. Protein sequence: CASSLKVGQLNTEAFF.

V gene TRBV6-1 combines with J gene TRBJ2-2; D might be TRBD1 or TRBD2, each matching 5 bases. CDR3 length equals 14 residues. Germline V gene lookup returns CDR1 MNHNS and CDR2 SASEGT. V was clipped by 5 bases and J by 5 bases, with 12 bases between them. CDR3 nucleotides: TGTGCCAGCAGTCACGGGGCCTTTACCGGGGAGCTGTTTTTT. This translates into CASSHGAFTGELFF.

The CDR3, as DNA: TGTGCCAGCTCACCTCCGACAGGGCCCGGCTACACCTTC. Amino acids: CASSPPTGPGYTF. The chain employs TRBV18 and TRBJ1-2; TRBD1 matches 7 bases. V lost 3 bases to trimming and J lost 8 bases; unmatched junction nucleotides: 6. The germline V gene encodes CDR1 KGHSH and CDR2 LQKENI. The CDR3 has 13 amino acids. The variable domain in full, completed from reference TRBV18 and TRBJ1-2, reads NAGVMQNPRHLVRRRGQEARLRCSPMKGHSHVYWYRQLPEEGLKFMVYLQKENIIDESGMPKERFSAEFPKEGPSILRIQQVVRGDSAAYFCASSPPTGPGYTFGSGTRLTVV.

The gene calls are TRBV5-6 and TRBJ1-5, with D hard to call. This CDR3 has 13 amino acids. Per the germline V gene, CDR1 is SGHDT and CDR2 is YYEEEE. V shed 1 base and J shed 6 bases, with 8 bases lying between them. CDR3 loop: CASSLSAAQPQHF. The CDR3 bases are TGTGCCAGCAGCTTGAGCGCCGCTCAGCCCCAGCATTTT.

The chain links TRBV7-6 to TRBJ1-2, with TRBD1 matching over 7 bases. Per the germline V gene, CDR1 is SGHVS and CDR2 is FNYEAQ. This CDR3 is 13 amino acids long. Trimming removed 5 bases from V and 3 bases from J; junction bases left unmatched: 3. The CDR3 protein is CASSQGGYYGYTF. The CDR3 DNA sequence: TGTGCCAGCAGCCAGGGGGGCTACTATGGCTACACCTTC.

The chain is built from TRBV11-3 and TRBJ2-1; D may be TRBD2 (6 bases). CDR3 length: 15 residues. CDR1 SGHNT and CDR2 YENEEA come from the germline V gene. The V end was cut by 2 bases, the J end by 9 bases, with 17 bases between. The CDR3: CASSLRASAAREQFF. DNA of the CDR3: TGTGCCAGCAGCTTAAGGGCTAGCGCCGCCCGTGAGCAGTTCTTC. The full variable domain, with the rest looked up from reference TRBV11-3 and TRBJ2-1, is EAGVVQSPRYKIIEKKQPVAFWCNPISGHNTLYWYLQNLGQGPELLIRYENEEAVDDSQLPKDRFSAERLKGVDSTLKIQPAELGDSAVYLCASSLRASAAREQFFGPGTRLTVL.

The chain has TRBV27 and TRBJ1-2, with D possibly being TRBD1 (5 bases). The CDR3 is 15 residues long. V was pared by 3 bases and J by 8 bases, with 19 bases between. Per the germline V gene, CDR1 is MNHEY and CDR2 is SMNVEV (reference sequence). The CDR3 sequence is CASSFGGRGLTGYTF. The CDR3 DNA is TGTGCCAGCAGTTTTGGGGGTCGTGGCTTGACAGGCTACACCTTC.

This clonotype showed up many times. The V call is TRBV4-1, the J call TRBJ2-2; D not resolved. Germline V gene data show CDR1 as MGHRA and CDR2 as YSYEKL. There are 14 residues in the CDR3. The ends were cut back, 3 bases at V and 6 bases at J, with 11 bases in the middle. This chain's CDR3 is CASSQFDFPGELFF. The CDR3 region has the DNA TGCGCCAGCAGCCAGTTCGATTTCCCCGGGGAGCTGTTTTTT.

This clonotype has a count of ten or more. The chain joins TRBV7-9 to TRBJ2-1; D possibly uses TRBD1 or TRBD2 (6 bases each). The CDR3 has 15 amino acids. V dropped 1 base and J dropped 2 bases, with 9 bases sitting between them. Germline loops: CDR1 SEHNR, CDR2 FQNEAQ (reference sequence). The CDR3 reads CASSLEGGAYNEQFF. CDR3 coding DNA: TGTGCCAGCAGCTTAGAGGGGGGTGCCTACAATGAGCAGTTCTTC.

This chain uses TRBV7-8 with TRBJ2-5, with D possibly being TRBD1 (6 bases). The CDR3 length is 16 residues. The germline CDR1 and CDR2 sequences are SGHVS and FQNEAQ. V was trimmed by 1 base and J by 5 bases, leaving 17 bases between them. Written as DNA, the CDR3 is TGTGCCAGCAGCTTAGTATTGGACAGTTTAGGGGAGACCCAGTACTTC. Translating gives CASSLVLDSLGETQYF.

This clonotype was counted only a few times. As DNA, the CDR3 is TGTGCCAGCAGCTTAGGCAGGAGAATTAGCACTGAAGCTTTCTTT. It yields the protein CASSLGRRISTEAFF. V gene TRBV7-9 combines with J gene TRBJ1-1; unclear D gene. V lost 1 base, J lost 4 bases, and 13 bases lay in between. The germline V gene has CDR1 SEHNR and CDR2 FQNEAQ (reference sequence). CDR3 length: 15 residues.

This clonotype was counted many times. The chain joins TRBV7-2 to TRBJ2-1, with D possibly being TRBD2 (5 bases). V was shortened by 5 bases and J by 0 bases, with 11 bases between the two germline ends. In germline, CDR1 is SGHTA, CDR2 FQGNSA. This CDR3 region has 15 residues. The CDR3 is CASSQRTSSYNEQFF. CDR3 nucleotides: TGTGCCAGCAGCCAGAGAACTAGCTCCTACAATGAGCAGTTCTTC.

This clonotype was detected only a few times. At one of its ends the junction is not consistent with the germline gene, which may arise from a read error. The chain combines TRBV27 with TRBJ1-3, with D tentatively TRBD1 (6 bases). This CDR3 spans 14 amino acids. Germline CDR1 MNHEY, CDR2 SMNVEV (reference sequence). The CDR3 sequence is CASRGGGTGNTIYF. The CDR3 coding sequence is TGTGCCAGCAGAGGGGGAGGAACTGGGAACACCATATATTTT.

This clonotype has just a few counts. This chain connects TRBV7-8 to TRBJ1-2, with 7 bases aligning to TRBD1. The CDR3 runs 12 residues. V was pared by 6 bases and J by 8 bases, with 6 bases of the junction left unmatched. Germline-derived CDR1 and CDR2 are SGHVS and FQNEAQ. CDR3 in DNA: TGTGCCAGCAGTGACAGGGTAGCCGGCTACACCTTC. This translates into CASSDRVAGYTF.

This sequence joins TRBV27 and TRBJ1-1; D possibly corresponds to TRBD1 (5 bases). Germline V gene data show CDR1 as MNHEY and CDR2 as SMNVEV (reference sequence). V shed 2 bases and J shed 4 bases, with 11 bases lying between them. The CDR3 is 14 residues long. The CDR3 DNA follows: TGTGCCAGCAGTTTAAGAGGGGATAGCACTGAAGCTTTCTTT. The encoded protein is CASSLRGDSTEAFF.

V and J are TRBV20-1 and TRBJ2-1; D is uncertain. V lost 6 bases and J lost 3, with 15 bases in between. Germline loops: CDR1 DFQATT, CDR2 SNEGSKA (reference sequence). The CDR3 sequence is 14 residues long. The CDR3 DNA sequence: TGCAGTGCCGCTGACCACCCCGGCTACAATGAGCAGTTCTTC. It encodes CSAADHPGYNEQFF.

This clonotype came up a few times. The CDR3 protein is CASSYPWAAYTDTQYF. The CDR3 DNA sequence: TGTGCCAGCAGTTACCCATGGGCGGCGTACACAGATACGCAGTATTTT. The genes are TRBV6-5 and TRBJ2-3; D is ambiguous. Trimming stripped 2 bases from V and 2 bases from J, with 14 bases between. This CDR3 is 16 amino acids long. Per germline, CDR1 MNHEY and CDR2 SVGAGI.

The DNA for the CDR3 is TGTGCCAGCAGCACGGGGACAGGGATCTCCTACGAGCAGTACTTC. Its protein product is CASSTGTGISYEQYF. The rearrangement links TRBV5-6 to TRBJ2-7; 9 bases agree with TRBD1. Trimming cost V 4 bases and J 0 bases; bases outside gene matches: 5. This CDR3 comprises 15 residues. The germline gives CDR1 SGHDT, CDR2 YYEEEE.

This chain uses TRBV6-2 or TRBV6-3 with TRBJ2-1; D unclear. CDR1 is MNHEY, CDR2 SVGEGT, per germline. V lost 1 base and J lost 2, with 12 bases in between. The CDR3 has 16 residues. In nucleotides, the CDR3 is TGTGCCAGCAGTTACTTTTCTGGCTTTCCCTACAATGAGCAGTTCTTC. This codes for CASSYFSGFPYNEQFF.

This chain joins TRBV29-1 and TRBJ1-1; possible D gene TRBD1, 6 bases. Between the trimmed V and J ends, which lost 2 bases and 8 bases, there was a span of 15 bases. CDR1 is SQVTM and CDR2 is ANQGSEA in the germline V gene. The CDR3 has 13 residues. CDR3 DNA sequence: TGCAGCGTTGAAAGGTCCCGGACAGCCGAAGCTTTCTTT. Protein product: CSVERSRTAEAFF.

Only a few counts were recorded for this clonotype. The rearrangement links TRBV7-9 to TRBJ2-3; 8 bases are shared with TRBD2. Germline V CDR1 and CDR2: SEHNR, FQNEAQ (reference sequence). The J segment lost 4 bases and the V segment lost 4 bases, leaving 10 bases of the junction unmatched. This CDR3 has 16 amino acids. CDR3 DNA sequence: TGTGCCAGCAGCTACCCCGGGAGGGGTGCCTCAGATACGCAGTATTTT. This translates into CASSYPGRGASDTQYF.

This rearrangement joins TRBV3-1 to TRBJ1-2; D perhaps matches TRBD1 (6 bases). CDR3 length: 16 residues. CDR1 LGHDT and CDR2 YNNKEL come from the germline V gene (reference sequence). V was cut by 1 base and J by 0 bases, with 12 bases left in between. The CDR3 here is CASSQGSTGTNYGYTF. In nucleotides, the CDR3 is TGTGCCAGCAGCCAAGGGTCGACAGGAACTAACTATGGCTACACCTTC. The complete variable domain, with remaining parts taken from reference TRBV3-1 and TRBJ1-2, reads DTAVSQTPKYLVTQMGNDKSIKCEQNLGHDTMYWYKQDSKKFLKIMFSYNNKELIINETVPNRFSPKSPDKAHLNLHINSLELGDSAVYFCASSQGSTGTNYGYTFGSGTRLTVV.

This clonotype was observed a handful of times. The gene calls are TRBV4-3 and TRBJ2-7; D unresolved. Trimming cost V 4 bases and J 6 bases, with 16 bases left between them. The CDR3 contains 14 residues. Per germline, CDR1 LGHNA and CDR2 YSLEER. The CDR3 DNA follows: TGCGCCAGCAGCCTCCTTTTTTCGAACTGCGAGCAGTACGTC. Its translation is CASSLLFSNCEQYV.